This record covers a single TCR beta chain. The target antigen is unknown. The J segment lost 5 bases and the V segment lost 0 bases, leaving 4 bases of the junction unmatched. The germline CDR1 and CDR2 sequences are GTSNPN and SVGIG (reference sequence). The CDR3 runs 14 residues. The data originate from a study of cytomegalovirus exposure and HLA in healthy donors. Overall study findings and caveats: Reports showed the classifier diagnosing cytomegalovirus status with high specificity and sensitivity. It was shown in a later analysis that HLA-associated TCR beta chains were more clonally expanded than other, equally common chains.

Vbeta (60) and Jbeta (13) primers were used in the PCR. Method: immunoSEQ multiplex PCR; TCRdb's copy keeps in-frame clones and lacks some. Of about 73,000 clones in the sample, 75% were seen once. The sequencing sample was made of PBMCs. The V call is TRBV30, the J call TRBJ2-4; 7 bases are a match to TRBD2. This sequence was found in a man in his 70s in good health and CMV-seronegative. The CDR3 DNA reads TGTGCCTGGAGTGTAGCGGGACCTCAAAACATTCAGTACTTC. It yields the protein CAWSVAGPQNIQYF. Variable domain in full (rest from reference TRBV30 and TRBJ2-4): SQTIHQWPATLVQPVGSPLSLECTVEGTSNPNLYWYRQAAGRGLQLLFYSVGIGQISSEVPQNLSASRPQDRQFILSSKKLLLSDSGFYLCAWSVAGPQNIQYFGAGTRLSVL.